This T cell receptor beta chain was captured by sequencing in a study of T cells in Graves' hyperthyroidism and ophthalmopathy. Broader study findings: Peripheral blood also featured most of the thyroid clonotypes expanded above 0.001. A median around 6.8 months before onset, the model predicted ophthalmopathy.

RNA transcripts served as the template for amplifying TCR beta CDR3 regions. HTBI primers were used for first-round RT-PCR of the TCR CDR3. Using its own MiXCR run on the multiplex PCR reads, TCRdb lists one record per CDR3 protein. The sample has hundreds of thousands of distinct CDR3 sequences, about 19% seen once. Uncontrolled infections, other autoimmune diseases, pregnancy or lactation led to exclusion of patients. Source material for PBMCs was roughly 10 ml fresh peripheral blood. This CDR3 region has 14 residues. Germline assignment: CDR1 LNHNV and CDR2 YYDKDF (reference sequence). V was cut by 4 bases and J by 8 bases, with 16 bases left in between. About this clonotype itself: Its antigen is not known.

The sample was blood. The chain links TRBV15 to TRBJ2-3; D is unclear. The origin of this receptor is a woman aged 50 to 65 with Graves' hyperthyroidism that later progressed to Graves' ophthalmopathy. The CDR3 is CATSTPAAGTTQYF. For the CDR3, the DNA is TGTGCCACCAGCACCCCGGCGGCAGGCACTACGCAGTATTTT.